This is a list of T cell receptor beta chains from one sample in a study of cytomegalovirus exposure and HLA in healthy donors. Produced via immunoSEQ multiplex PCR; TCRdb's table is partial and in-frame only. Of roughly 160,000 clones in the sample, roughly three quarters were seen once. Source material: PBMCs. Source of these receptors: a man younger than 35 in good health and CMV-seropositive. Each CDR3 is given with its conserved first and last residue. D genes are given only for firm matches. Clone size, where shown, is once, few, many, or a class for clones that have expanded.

TGTGCCAGCAGCGGAGGAGGTGTTCAGGAGCAGTACTTC,CASSGGGVQEQYF,TRBV9,-,-,TRBJ2-7,13
TGTGCCAGCAGTGACCCACGGGGAAACACTGAAGCTTTCTTT,CASSDPRGNTEAFF,TRBV2,few,-,TRBJ1-1,14
TGCGCCAGCAGCTTAGAACGGGAGGTATACGAGCAGTACTTC,CASSLEREVYEQYF,TRBV5-1,-,TRBD2,TRBJ2-7,14
TGTGCCAGCAGAGACAGGGGCTACCTGAACACTGAAGCTTTCTTT,CASRDRGYLNTEAFF,TRBV2,-,TRBD1,TRBJ1-1,15
TGTGCCAGCAGTTTAGACGAGGGCGAGCAGTACTTC,CASSLDEGEQYF,TRBV2,-,-,TRBJ2-7,12
TGTGCCAGCAGCCACGCCAGGATTAGCACAGATACGCAGTATTTT,CASSHARISTDTQYF,TRBV7-9,once,-,TRBJ2-3,15
TGTGCCAGCAGCCAGGGACTAGCGGGGCCCTACGAGCAGTACTTC,CASSQGLAGPYEQYF,TRBV11-1,-,TRBD2,TRBJ2-7,15
TGCGCCAGCAGCTGGACTAGCGGGGGCCGCTCCTACAATGAGCAGTTCTTC,CASSWTSGGRSYNEQFF,TRBV5-1,-,TRBD2,TRBJ2-1,17
TGTGCCAGCAGCTTGGGACAGATTAATCAGCCCCAGCATTTT,CASSLGQINQPQHF,TRBV28,-,TRBD1,TRBJ1-5,14
TGTGCCAGCAGCCAAGCACAGGGAATCACTGAAGCTTTCTTT,CASSQAQGITEAFF,TRBV14,-,-,TRBJ1-1,14
TGTGCCAGCAGCCCTGACATCACCTACGAGCAGTACTTC,CASSPDITYEQYF,TRBV11-1,-,-,TRBJ2-7,13
TGTGCCAGCAGTCCACAGACTAGCGGGAGTCTCTCCTACAATGGGCAGTTCTTC,CASSPQTSGSLSYNGQFF,TRBV7-6,-,TRBD2,TRBJ2-1,18
TGTGCCAGCAGTGACTCAGAAACGGGGGGGTACAATGAGCAGTTCTTC,CASSDSETGGYNEQFF,TRBV25-1,-,TRBD2,TRBJ2-1,16
TGCGCCAGCAGCTTGGGGCGGGGGGGGGAAAAAGGCACAGATACGCAGTATTTT,CASSLGRGGEKGTDTQYF,TRBV5-1,-,TRBD2,TRBJ2-3,18
TGTGCCAGCAGCGTAGCGAGGGGGTATGAGCAGTTCTTC,CASSVARGYEQFF,TRBV9,-,-,TRBJ2-1,13
TGTGCCAGCAGCCTTACAGAGAAATTCTACGAGCAGTACTTC,CASSLTEKFYEQYF,TRBV11-2,-,-,TRBJ2-7,14
TGTGCCAGCAGCCAACGAACAGTGGTAAACTATGGCTACACCTTC,CASSQRTVVNYGYTF,TRBV14,-,-,TRBJ1-2,15
TGTGCCAGCAGCTTAGGAGCGGACAGGTCCTTCTACGAGCAGTACTTC,CASSLGADRSFYEQYF,TRBV7-9,-,TRBD1,TRBJ2-7,16
TGTGCCAGCAGCCCAGGGGTCACCAAAAACATTCAGTACTTC,CASSPGVTKNIQYF,TRBV7-2,-,-,TRBJ2-4,14
TGTGCCGCCAGCAGTTCGTGGGGCCTTCAGCCCCAGCATTTT,CAASSSWGLQPQHF,TRBV15,-,-,TRBJ1-5,14
TGTGCCTGGAGCAATAGCGGGGGGCCTGAGCAGTTCTTC,CAWSNSGGPEQFF,TRBV30,once,TRBD2,TRBJ2-1,13
TGTGCCAGCAGCTTAGAGGGGGCTCCTCCTCCTCCAGATACGCAGTATTTT,CASSLEGAPPPPDTQYF,TRBV7-9,once,TRBD1,TRBJ2-3,17
TGTGCCAGCGGGTTAGCGGGAGGCTCCTACAATGAGCAGTTCTTC,CASGLAGGSYNEQFF,TRBV2,-,TRBD2,TRBJ2-1,15
TGCGCCAGCAGCCCCGCCCGAACGGGGGGGTACGAGCAGTACTTC,CASSPARTGGYEQYF,TRBV5-1,few,TRBD2,TRBJ2-7,15
TGCGCCAGCAGTCAGGGCTTCTATGGCTACACCTTC,CASSQGFYGYTF,TRBV10-2,few,-,TRBJ1-2,12
TGTGCCAGCAGCGCCTGGACTAGCAGCTCTAGCACAGATACGCAGTATTTT,CASSAWTSSSSTDTQYF,TRBV5-6,-,TRBD2,TRBJ2-3,17
TGTGCCAGCACCCAGAACATCAATCAGCCCCAGCATTTT,CASTQNINQPQHF,TRBV4-2,-,-,TRBJ1-5,13
TGCGCCAGCAGCCAAGAAACAGGGGGCGGCTATGGCTACACCTTC,CASSQETGGGYGYTF,TRBV4-1,few,TRBD1,TRBJ1-2,15
TGCGCCAGCAGTGAGTCCCCGGGGGTTGGATCACCCCTCCACTTT,CASSESPGVGSPLHF,TRBV10-2,-,-,TRBJ1-6,15
TGTGCCAGCCACATCTATAATTCACCCCTCCACTTT,CASHIYNSPLHF,TRBV6-1,-,-,TRBJ1-6,12
TGTGCCAGTGGGCCTTGGGGCGGCTCCTACGAGCAGTACTTC,CASGPWGGSYEQYF,TRBV6-6,-,-,TRBJ2-7,14
TGCAGCGTTGATTCAGGGGGCGGTTGGGATACGCAGTATTTT,CSVDSGGGWDTQYF,TRBV29-1,-,TRBD1,TRBJ2-3,14
TGTGCCAGCAGCCTACGGGACAGGGAGACGCAGTATTTT,CASSLRDRETQYF,TRBV6-5,-,TRBD1,TRBJ2-3,13
TGCAGCGCCGGACAGGGAGTCTACGAGCAGTACTTC,CSAGQGVYEQYF,TRBV29-1,-,TRBD1,TRBJ2-7,12
TGTGCCAGCAGCTTGGACTCGAGCTCCTACGAGCAGTACTTC,CASSLDSSSYEQYF,TRBV5-4,-,-,TRBJ2-7,14
TGTGCCAGCAGCCAAGTTTGGACAGCAAGCTCCTACGAGCAGTACTTC,CASSQVWTASSYEQYF,TRBV4-2,once,-,TRBJ2-7,16
TGTGCCAGCAGCTTGGAGTTGAGGTTAAGCCCAGATACGCAGTATTTT,CASSLELRLSPDTQYF,TRBV5-8,few,-,TRBJ2-3,16
TGCGCCAGCAGTGAGAATTGGCGGGGCCTAAGCAATCAGCCCCAGCATTTT,CASSENWRGLSNQPQHF,TRBV10-2,-,-,TRBJ1-5,17
TGTGCCAGTACCAATGAGGCGACAGGGCTTTTAGCTTTCTTT,CASTNEATGLLAFF,TRBV19,-,TRBD1,TRBJ1-1,14
TGTGCCACCAGCAGAAGGGGAAACTATGGCTACACCTTC,CATSRRGNYGYTF,TRBV15,-,-,TRBJ1-2,13
TGTGCCAGCAGCCTATACCGGGACAGCGCGAACACCGGGGAGCTGTTTTTT,CASSLYRDSANTGELFF,TRBV14,once,TRBD1,TRBJ2-2,17
TGTGCCGGGGCGGCCAACAATCAGCCCCAGCATTTT,CAGAANNQPQHF,TRBV5-8,few,-,TRBJ1-5,12
TGCGCCAGCAGCCGTACAGGCGGCGGGACAGCCCAAGAGACCCAGTACTTC,CASSRTGGGTAQETQYF,TRBV4-1,-,-,TRBJ2-5,17
TGTGCCAGCAGCCCAAACAGGGCAACTAATGAAAAACTGTTTTTT,CASSPNRATNEKLFF,TRBV19,-,-,TRBJ1-4,15
TGTGCCAGCAGTATTCGGGAGCGGGAGACCCAGTACTTC,CASSIRERETQYF,TRBV7-6,-,-,TRBJ2-5,13
TGTGCCACCAGCAGAGATCTTTGGCAGGGGAGTGGCGAGCAGTACTTC,CATSRDLWQGSGEQYF,TRBV15,few,-,TRBJ2-7,16
TGTGCCAGCAGCGCCACAGGGGAGGTTAGGAGCACTGAAGCTTTCTTT,CASSATGEVRSTEAFF,TRBV9,-,TRBD1,TRBJ1-1,16